These 5 T cell receptor beta chains came from one sample sequenced in a study of metastatic and nonmetastatic thyroid tumors. TCRdb reassembled clones from the PCR reads with MiXCR. The repertoire holds about 7,200 clones, with roughly 35% as singletons. No treatment of any kind had been given to any patient before thyroid surgery. Sequencing was performed on adjacent normal tissue. These receptors were collected from a female donor with papillary thyroid cancer or a benign thyroid nodule (not recorded which). Some clones in this sample may be carry-over from other donors' samples.

This chain connects TRBV14 to TRBJ2-3, with 10 nucleotides matching TRBD1. V lost 7 bases, J lost 4 bases, and 8 bases stayed unmatched. The V gene's germline CDR1 is SGHDN and CDR2 FVKESK. CDR3 length: 15 residues. CDR3 loop: CASIRRQGAADTQYF. The CDR3 region has the DNA TGTGCCAGCATCCGGCGACAGGGGGCCGCAGATACGCAGTATTTT.

In regard to this clone: The sample contains more than one DNA sequence encoding this CDR3. This sequence joins TRBV19 and TRBJ1-6; possibly TRBD1 for D (5 bases). This CDR3 contains 13 residues. The germline CDR1 and CDR2 sequences are LNHDA and SQIVND (reference sequence). Trimming shortened V by 6 bases and J by 10 bases, and 13 bases separated the two germline ends. Here the CDR3 reads CASSPGPRSPLHF. CDR3 sequence (DNA): TGTGCCAGTAGCCCGGGACCTCGCTCACCCCTCCACTTT.

DNA for the CDR3: TGTGCCAGCAGCGGTAGTCTAGAAGCTTTCTTT. Its translation: CASSGSLEAFF. The V and J genes are TRBV7-9 and TRBJ1-1; D uncertain. The CDR3 runs to 11 residues. Germline lookup yields CDR1 SEHNR and CDR2 FQNEAQ (reference sequence). V lost 5 bases and J 8 bases, leaving 9 bases between the germline ends.

Relative to its sample, this clone is large (0.1 to 1%). CDR3 DNA sequence: TGTGCCAGCAGTGAAGCGCGGGGGGGCGGGAAGACCCAGTACTTC. It is translated as CASSEARGGGKTQYF. The chain is built from TRBV2 and TRBJ2-5; TRBD2 aligns across 9 bases. V lost 0 bases and J lost 6; bases outside the gene matches: 5. This CDR3 is built from 15 residues. Germline V gene sequence: CDR1 SNHLY, CDR2 FYNNEI.

This clone is judged medium-sized. The gene calls are TRBV28 and TRBJ2-5, with a possible D match to TRBD1 (6 bases). The CDR3 is made up of 15 amino acids. V was trimmed by 6 bases and J by 1 base, leaving 15 bases between them. CDR1 MDHEN and CDR2 SYDVKM come from the germline V gene. Here the CDR3 DNA reads TGTGCCAGCAGCCGTCAACAGGGAATCCAAGAGACCCAGTACTTC. Encoded protein: CASSRQQGIQETQYF.